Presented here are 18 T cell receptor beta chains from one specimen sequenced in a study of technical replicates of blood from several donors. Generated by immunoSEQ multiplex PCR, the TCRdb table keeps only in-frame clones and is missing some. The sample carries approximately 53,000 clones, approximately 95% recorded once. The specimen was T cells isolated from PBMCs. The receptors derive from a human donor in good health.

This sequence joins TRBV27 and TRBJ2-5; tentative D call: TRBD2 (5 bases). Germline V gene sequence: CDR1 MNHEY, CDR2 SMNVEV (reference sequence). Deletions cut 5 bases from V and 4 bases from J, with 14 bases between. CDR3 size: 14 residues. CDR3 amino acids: CASSITVEGETQYF. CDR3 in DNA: TGTGCCAGCAGTATCACCGTAGAGGGAGAGACCCAGTACTTC.

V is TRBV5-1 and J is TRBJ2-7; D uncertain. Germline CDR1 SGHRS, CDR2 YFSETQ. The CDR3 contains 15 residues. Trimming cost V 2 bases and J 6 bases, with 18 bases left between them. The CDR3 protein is CASSLNPITSGEQYF. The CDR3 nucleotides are TGCGCCAGCAGCTTAAATCCAATTACCTCGGGCGAGCAGTACTTC.

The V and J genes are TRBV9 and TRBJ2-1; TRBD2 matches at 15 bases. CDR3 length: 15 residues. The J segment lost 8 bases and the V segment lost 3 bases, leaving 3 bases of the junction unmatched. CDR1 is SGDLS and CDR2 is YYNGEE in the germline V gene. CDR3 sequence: CASSGGLAGGYEQFF. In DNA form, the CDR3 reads TGTGCCAGCAGCGGGGGACTAGCGGGAGGTTATGAGCAGTTCTTC.

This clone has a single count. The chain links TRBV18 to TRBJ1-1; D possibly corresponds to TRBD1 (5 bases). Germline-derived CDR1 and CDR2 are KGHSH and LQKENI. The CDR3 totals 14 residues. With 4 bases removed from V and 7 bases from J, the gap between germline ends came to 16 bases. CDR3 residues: CASSLSDRRYEAFF. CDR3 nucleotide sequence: TGTGCCAGCTCACTGAGTGACAGACGATATGAAGCTTTCTTT. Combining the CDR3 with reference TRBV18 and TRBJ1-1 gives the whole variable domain NAGVMQNPRHLVRRRGQEARLRCSPMKGHSHVYWYRQLPEEGLKFMVYLQKENIIDESGMPKERFSAEFPKEGPSILRIQQVVRGDSAAYFCASSLSDRRYEAFFGQGTRLTVV.

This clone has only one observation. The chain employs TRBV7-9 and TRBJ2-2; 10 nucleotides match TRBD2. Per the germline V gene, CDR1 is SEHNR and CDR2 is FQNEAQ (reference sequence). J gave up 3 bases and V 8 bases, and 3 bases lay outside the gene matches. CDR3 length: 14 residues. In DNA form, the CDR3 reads TGTGCCAGCGGGCTAGCGGGAGACACCGGGGAGCTGTTTTTT. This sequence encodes CASGLAGDTGELFF.

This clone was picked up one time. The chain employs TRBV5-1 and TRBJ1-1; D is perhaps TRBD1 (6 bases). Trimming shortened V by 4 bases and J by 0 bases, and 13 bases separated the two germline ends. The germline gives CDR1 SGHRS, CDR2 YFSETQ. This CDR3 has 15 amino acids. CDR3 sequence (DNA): TGCGCCAGCAGCGGGGGTACAGGGATGAACACTGAAGCTTTCTTT. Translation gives CASSGGTGMNTEAFF. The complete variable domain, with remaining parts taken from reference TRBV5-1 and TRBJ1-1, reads KAGVTQTPRYLIKTRGQQVTLSCSPISGHRSVSWYQQTPGQGLQFLFEYFSETQRNKGNFPGRFSGRQFSNSRSEMNVSTLELGDSALYLCASSGGTGMNTEAFFGQGTRLTVV.

The DNA for the CDR3 is TGTGCCAGTAGTTTTGGGACAGTGAACGAGCAGTACTTC. Amino acid sequence: CASSFGTVNEQYF. The genes are TRBV19 and TRBJ2-7, with TRBD1 identical over 7 bases. V lost 5 bases to trimming and J lost 5 bases; unmatched junction nucleotides: 6. The germline V gene has CDR1 LNHDA and CDR2 SQIVND (reference sequence). The CDR3 sequence is 13 residues long.

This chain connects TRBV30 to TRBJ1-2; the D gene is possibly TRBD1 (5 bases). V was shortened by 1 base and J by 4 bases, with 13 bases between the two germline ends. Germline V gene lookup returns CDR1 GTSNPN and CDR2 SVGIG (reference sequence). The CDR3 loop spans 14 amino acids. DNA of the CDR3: TGTGCCTGGAGTGAGGGTAGGGGCGGCTATGGCTACACCTTC. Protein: CAWSEGRGGYGYTF.

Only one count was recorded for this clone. CDR3 nucleotide sequence: TGCAGCGTTGCTACAGGGGTTGGCACTGAAGCTTTCTTT. It translates to CSVATGVGTEAFF. The chain recombines TRBV29-1 with TRBJ1-1; 7 nucleotides align to TRBD1. Germline lookup yields CDR1 SQVTM and CDR2 ANQGSEA. The ends lost 4 bases at V and 4 bases at J; junction bases unmatched: 6. This CDR3 has 13 residues.

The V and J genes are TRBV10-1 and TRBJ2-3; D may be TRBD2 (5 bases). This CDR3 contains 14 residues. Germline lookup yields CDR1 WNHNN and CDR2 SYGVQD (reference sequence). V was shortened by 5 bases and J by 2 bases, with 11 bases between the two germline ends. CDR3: CASSHSGYTDTQYF. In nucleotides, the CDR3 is TGCGCCAGCAGTCACAGCGGCTACACAGATACGCAGTATTTT.

In DNA form, the CDR3 reads TGTGCCAGCAGCCCTCGTCCGCGACTAGACGCCGGGGAGCTGTTTTTT. As protein: CASSPRPRLDAGELFF. The chain links TRBV9 to TRBJ2-2, with D perhaps TRBD2 (6 bases). V lost 4 bases to trimming and J lost 6 bases, with 19 bases between them. Looked up from germline, CDR1 is SGDLS and CDR2 is YYNGEE. The CDR3 is made up of 16 amino acids.

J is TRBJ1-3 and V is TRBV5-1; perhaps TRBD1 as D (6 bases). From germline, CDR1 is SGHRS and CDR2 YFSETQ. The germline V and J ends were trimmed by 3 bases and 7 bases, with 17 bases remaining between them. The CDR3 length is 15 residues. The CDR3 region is CASSSSTGFGNTIYF. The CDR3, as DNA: TGCGCCAGCAGCTCCTCGACAGGATTTGGGAACACCATATATTTT.

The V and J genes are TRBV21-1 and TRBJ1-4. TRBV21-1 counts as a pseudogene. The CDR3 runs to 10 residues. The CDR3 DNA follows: TGTGCCCCCCGGGGAGAAAAACTGTTTTTT. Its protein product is CAPRGEKLFF.

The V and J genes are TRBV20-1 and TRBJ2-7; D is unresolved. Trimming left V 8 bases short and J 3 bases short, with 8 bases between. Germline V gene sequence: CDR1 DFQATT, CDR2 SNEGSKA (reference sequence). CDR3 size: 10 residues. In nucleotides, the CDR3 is TGCAGTTACAGATACTACGAGCAGTACTTC. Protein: CSYRYYEQYF.

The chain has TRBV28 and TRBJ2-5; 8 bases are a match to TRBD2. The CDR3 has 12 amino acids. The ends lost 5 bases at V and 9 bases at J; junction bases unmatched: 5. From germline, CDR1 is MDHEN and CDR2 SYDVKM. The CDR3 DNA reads TGTGCCAGCAGTCAGGGACTAGGGGCCCAGTACTTC. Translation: CASSQGLGAQYF.

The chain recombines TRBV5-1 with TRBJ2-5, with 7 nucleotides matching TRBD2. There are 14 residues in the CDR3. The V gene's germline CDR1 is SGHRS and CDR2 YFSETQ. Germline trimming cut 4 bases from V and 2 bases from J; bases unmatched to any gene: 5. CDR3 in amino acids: CASSIGTTQETQYF. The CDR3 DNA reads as TGCGCCAGCAGCATAGGGACTACTCAAGAGACCCAGTACTTC.

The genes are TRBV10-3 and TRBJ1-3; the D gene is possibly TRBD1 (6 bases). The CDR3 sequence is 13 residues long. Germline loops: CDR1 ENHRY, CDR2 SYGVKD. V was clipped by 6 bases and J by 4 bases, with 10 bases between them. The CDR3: CAISYREGNTIYF. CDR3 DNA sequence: TGTGCCATCAGCTACAGGGAGGGAAACACCATATATTTT.

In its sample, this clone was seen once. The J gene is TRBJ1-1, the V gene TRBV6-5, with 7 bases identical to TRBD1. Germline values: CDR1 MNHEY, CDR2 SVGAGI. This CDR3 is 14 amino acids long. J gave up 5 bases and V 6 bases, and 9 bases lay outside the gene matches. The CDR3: CASSKRDRETEAFF. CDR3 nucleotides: TGTGCCAGCAGCAAAAGAGACAGGGAAACTGAAGCTTTCTTT.